The 25 T cell receptor beta chains reported below all come from one sample, sequenced in a study of T cells in pancreatic ductal adenocarcinoma. The repertoire was sequenced with immunoSEQ multiplex PCR; TCRdb's copy has only in-frame clones and lacks some. The sample consists of approximately 9,400 clones, about 61% of them appearing once. Selected pancreatic ductal adenocarcinoma patients had undergone surgery without neoadjuvant therapy. The sample taken for sequencing was pancreatic tumor tissue. The receptors here all came from a human donor with pancreatic ductal adenocarcinoma.

This clone was detected only a few times. This sequence joins TRBV6-7 and TRBJ2-7, with a weak D call TRBD1 (6 bases). TRBV6-7 is recorded as an ORF, its role being uncertain. The CDR3 sequence is 14 residues long. V lost 6 bases and J lost 9, with 21 bases in between. The CDR3 DNA sequence: TGTGCCAGCAGAATAACCGGGACAACCGTCGCGCAGTACTTC. Amino acids: CASRITGTTVAQYF.

This clone appeared once. The chain carries TRBV18 and TRBJ1-4; D is uncertain. This CDR3 has 14 residues. V dropped 4 bases and J dropped 1 base, with 7 bases sitting between them. Germline V gives CDR1 KGHSH, CDR2 LQKENI. Here the CDR3 reads CASSRWVTNEKLFF. CDR3 coding DNA: TGTGCCAGCTCACGATGGGTAACTAATGAAAAACTGTTTTTT.

CDR3: CASSETGTGELFF. CDR3 coding DNA: TGTGCCAGCAGCGAAACCGGTACCGGGGAGCTGTTTTTT. The genes are TRBV7-9 and TRBJ2-2; no definite D call. Germline CDR1 SEHNR, CDR2 FQNEAQ (reference sequence). The CDR3 runs 13 residues. The V end was cut by 5 bases, the J end by 5 bases, with 9 bases between.

This clone was detected only a few times. This chain links TRBV9 with TRBJ2-7; no firm D call. V was cut by 4 bases and J by 2 bases, with 10 bases left in between. Germline values: CDR1 SGDLS, CDR2 YYNGEE. This CDR3 has 13 residues. The CDR3 coding sequence is TGTGCCAGCAGCCCCCGAGGTGCCTACGAGCAGTACTTC. Encoded protein: CASSPRGAYEQYF.

The genes are TRBV5-1 and TRBJ2-3; possibly TRBD1 for D (5 bases). Germline CDR1 SGHRS, CDR2 YFSETQ. V was clipped by 5 bases and J by 2 bases, with 12 bases between them. This CDR3 contains 14 residues. As DNA, the CDR3 is TGCGCCAGCAGAGACCAGGGATTCACAGATACGCAGTATTTT. Translation: CASRDQGFTDTQYF.

For this clone: A far larger clone lies a single base away; this is likely a read error. The genes are TRBV5-8 and TRBJ2-7; TRBD1 aligns across 10 bases. The germline CDR1 and CDR2 sequences are SGHTS and YDEGEE. V trimming: 3 bases; J trimming: 4 bases; junction bases outside the gene matches: 4. This CDR3 has 14 residues. This chain's CDR3 is CASSWGQGPYEQYF. Here the CDR3 DNA reads TGTGCCAGCAGCTGGGGACAGGGGCCTTACGAGCAGTACTTC.

The chain combines TRBV19 with TRBJ1-2; TRBD1 is a possible D gene (5 bases). The germline gives CDR1 LNHDA, CDR2 SQIVND (reference sequence). Deletions cut 10 bases from V and 4 bases from J, with 19 bases between. The CDR3 contains 14 residues. In DNA, the CDR3 is TGTGCCACTTACCGGACGCGGGGGTTCTATGGCTACACCTTC. This codes for CATYRTRGFYGYTF.

The chain carries TRBV4-2 and TRBJ2-6; D not certain. Looked up from germline, CDR1 is LGHNA and CDR2 is YNFKEQ. The length of the CDR3 is 16 residues. The germline V and J ends were trimmed by 0 bases and 0 bases, with 6 bases remaining between them. CDR3 in DNA: TGTGCCAGCAGCCAAGATCACAGCTCTGGGGCCAACGTCCTGACTTTC. Translated, it gives CASSQDHSSGANVLTF.

V usage is TRBV2 and J usage is TRBJ1-2; D ambiguous. Trimming shortened V by 5 bases and J by 7 bases, and 14 bases separated the two germline ends. The CDR3 covers 13 residues. Germline-derived CDR1 and CDR2 are SNHLY and FYNNEI. The CDR3 DNA sequence: TGTGCCAGCAGTCAAACAACAGTCGGTGGCTACACCTTC. This encodes CASSQTTVGGYTF.

The chain employs TRBV5-4 and TRBJ1-2, with D possibly being TRBD1 (6 bases). The ends were cut back, 4 bases at V and 4 bases at J, with 14 bases in the middle. The CDR3 loop spans 14 amino acids. The germline gives CDR1 SGHNT, CDR2 YYREEE (reference sequence). CDR3 nucleotides: TGTGCCAGCAGCCACGCATCAGGGGTCTATGGCTACACCTTC. This gives the protein CASSHASGVYGYTF. The whole variable domain, filled in from reference TRBV5-4 and TRBJ1-2, reads ETGVTQSPTHLIKTRGQQVTLRCSSQSGHNTVSWYQQALGQGPQFIFQYYREEENGRGNFPPRFSGLQFPNYSSELNVNALELDDSALYLCASSHASGVYGYTFGSGTRLTVV.

This clone is a singleton in its sample. The chain carries TRBV9 and TRBJ1-5; the D is unclear. V lost 0 bases and J lost 4, with 8 bases in between. Per the germline V gene, CDR1 is SGDLS and CDR2 is YYNGEE. The CDR3 is made up of 14 amino acids. CDR3 DNA: TGTGCCAGCAGCGTAGGCTACCAAAATCAGCCCCAGCATTTT. Translated, it gives CASSVGYQNQPQHF.

The V call is TRBV5-1, the J call TRBJ2-3; unclear D gene. With 6 bases removed from V and 0 bases from J, the gap between germline ends came to 14 bases. The CDR3 sequence is 15 residues long. CDR1 and CDR2 (germline): SGHRS, YFSETQ. The DNA of the CDR3 is TGCGCCAGCACCGAGTGGGAACCAAGCACAGATACGCAGTATTTT. Encoded protein: CASTEWEPSTDTQYF. The complete variable domain, with remaining parts taken from reference TRBV5-1 and TRBJ2-3, reads KAGVTQTPRYLIKTRGQQVTLSCSPISGHRSVSWYQQTPGQGLQFLFEYFSETQRNKGNFPGRFSGRQFSNSRSEMNVSTLELGDSALYLCASTEWEPSTDTQYFGPGTRLTVL.

V and J are TRBV27 and TRBJ2-2; 7 nucleotides line up with TRBD2. V trimming: 5 bases; J trimming: 1 base; junction bases outside the gene matches: 13. The CDR3 has 18 amino acids. Germline-derived CDR1 and CDR2 are MNHEY and SMNVEV (reference sequence). CDR3 bases: TGTGCCAGCAGTGGCAGAAGCAATCGCGGGGGGAACACCGGGGAGCTGTTTTTT. Translation: CASSGRSNRGGNTGELFF.

The chain uses TRBV7-9 and TRBJ2-3; 11 bases agree with TRBD2. V lost 6 bases, J lost 7 bases, and 9 bases stayed unmatched. Germline V lookup: CDR1 SEHNR, CDR2 FQNEAQ (reference sequence). This CDR3 spans 15 amino acids. For the CDR3, the DNA is TGTGCCAGCAGACGGACTAGCGGGTCGCAAAATACGCAGTATTTT. This translates into CASRRTSGSQNTQYF.

This clone was picked up a small number of times. The chain recombines TRBV7-9 with TRBJ2-2; D ambiguous. The V and J ends lost 1 base and 4 bases respectively, with 1 base between them. The length of the CDR3 is 12 residues. Germline V gene lookup returns CDR1 SEHNR and CDR2 FQNEAQ (reference sequence). Written as DNA, the CDR3 is TGTGCCAGCAGCTTAGTCACCGGGGAGCTGTTTTTT. Its protein product is CASSLVTGELFF.

The chain links TRBV30 to TRBJ1-6, with D unresolved. This CDR3 spans 13 amino acids. With 5 bases removed from V and 7 bases from J, the gap between germline ends came to 12 bases. CDR1 is GTSNPN, CDR2 SVGIG, per germline (reference sequence). The CDR3, as DNA: TGTGCCTGGGGGGTGGATTACAATTCACCCCTCCACTTT. It is translated as CAWGVDYNSPLHF.

The chain links TRBV29-1 to TRBJ2-1, with D perhaps TRBD1 or TRBD2 (5 bases each). With 7 bases removed from V and 10 bases from J, the gap between germline ends came to 14 bases. Per the germline V gene, CDR1 is SQVTM and CDR2 is ANQGSEA. CDR3 length: 11 residues. The CDR3 reads CSATGTGEQFF. CDR3 DNA sequence: TGCAGCGCCACGGGGACGGGCGAGCAGTTCTTC.

V usage is TRBV6-5 and J usage is TRBJ1-2; TRBD1 matches at 7 bases. Per germline, CDR1 MNHEY and CDR2 SVGAGI. The CDR3 runs to 12 residues. V was pared by 9 bases and J by 7 bases, with 8 bases of the junction left unmatched. CDR3 loop: CASPTGTTGYTF. The CDR3 bases are TGTGCCAGTCCGACAGGGACGACTGGCTACACCTTC.

The CDR3: CASRGGYGTDTQYF. The CDR3 coding sequence is TGTGCCAGCAGAGGGGGGTACGGCACAGATACGCAGTATTTT. The V gene is TRBV2, the J gene TRBJ2-3; D possibly matches TRBD1 or TRBD2 (6 bases each). This CDR3 comprises 14 residues. The V gene's germline CDR1 is SNHLY and CDR2 FYNNEI. With 6 bases removed from V and 1 base from J, the gap between germline ends came to 11 bases.

Concerning this clone: An end of the junction does not agree with germline; a read error may underlie this. The rearrangement joins TRBV7-7 to TRBJ2-5; tentative D call: TRBD1 (6 bases). The CDR3 covers 15 residues. The germline gives CDR1 SSHAT, CDR2 FNYEAQ (reference sequence). CDR3 loop: CASSPGAGWAETQYF. The CDR3 DNA reads TGTGCTAGCAGCCCAGGGGCAGGGTGGGCAGAGACCCAGTACTTC.

The chain couples TRBV11-1 to TRBJ1-1; TRBD1 aligns across 7 bases. V dropped 5 bases and J dropped 2; count of bases not matched to a gene: 8. CDR3 size: 15 residues. Germline CDR1 and CDR2: SGHAT and FQDESV (reference sequence). CDR3 DNA sequence: TGTGCCAGCAGCCACGGACAGGTACTAAACACTGAAGCTTTCTTT. Its translation: CASSHGQVLNTEAFF.

The chain recombines TRBV4-1 with TRBJ1-2; possibly TRBD1 for D (6 bases). The ends were cut back, 0 bases at V and 4 bases at J, with 12 bases in the middle. The CDR3 loop spans 15 amino acids. Germline V gene sequence: CDR1 MGHRA, CDR2 YSYEKL. CDR3 in DNA: TGCGCCAGCAGCCAAGATCCCAGGGGATTCTATGGCTACACCTTC. It yields the protein CASSQDPRGFYGYTF.

The chain employs TRBV4-1 and TRBJ2-7, with 10 bases that match TRBD1. The CDR3 length is 14 residues. Germline V gene sequence: CDR1 MGHRA, CDR2 YSYEKL. Germline trimming cut 5 bases from V and 4 bases from J; bases unmatched to any gene: 5. This chain's CDR3 is CASSWGQGPYEQYF. The CDR3 coding sequence is TGCGCCAGCAGCTGGGGACAGGGGCCTTACGAGCAGTACTTC.

This sequence joins TRBV10-2 and TRBJ2-7; 12 positions match TRBD2. From germline, CDR1 is WSHSY and CDR2 SAAADI. The CDR3 extends over 17 amino acids. V was pared by 3 bases and J by 0 bases, with 6 bases of the junction left unmatched. CDR3 bases: TGCGCCAGCAGTGACTCAGGACTAGCGGGGAACTCCTACGAGCAGTACTTC. This gives the protein CASSDSGLAGNSYEQYF.

This sequence joins TRBV5-1 and TRBJ1-1; 7 bases line up with TRBD1. CDR1 SGHRS and CDR2 YFSETQ come from the germline V gene. This CDR3 comprises 15 residues. The trim removed 0 bases at V and 1 base at J, leaving 3 bases unmatched. CDR3 coding DNA: TGCGCCAGCAGCTTGGCGGACAGGAAGAACACTGAAGCTTTCTTT. Translating gives CASSLADRKNTEAFF.